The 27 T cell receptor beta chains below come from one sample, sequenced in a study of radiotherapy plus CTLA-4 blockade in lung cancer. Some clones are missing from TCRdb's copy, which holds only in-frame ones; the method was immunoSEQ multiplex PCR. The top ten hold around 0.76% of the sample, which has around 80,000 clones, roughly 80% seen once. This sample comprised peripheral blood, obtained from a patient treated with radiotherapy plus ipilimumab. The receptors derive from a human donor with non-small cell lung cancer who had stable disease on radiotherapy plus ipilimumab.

As DNA, the CDR3 is TGTGCCAGCAGTCAACCTATGGGAGGGCCTATGTACGAGCAGTACTTC. This sequence encodes CASSQPMGGPMYEQYF. The J gene is TRBJ2-7, the V gene TRBV2; the match to TRBD2 covers 7 bases. This CDR3 region has 16 residues. The germline V gene encodes CDR1 SNHLY and CDR2 FYNNEI. Trimming took 5 bases from V and 4 from J; bases not matched to a gene: 14.

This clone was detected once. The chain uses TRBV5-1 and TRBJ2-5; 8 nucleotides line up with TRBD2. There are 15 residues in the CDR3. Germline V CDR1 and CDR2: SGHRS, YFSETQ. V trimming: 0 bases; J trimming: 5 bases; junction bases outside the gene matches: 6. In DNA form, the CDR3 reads TGCGCCAGCAGCTTGGCAGGACTAGCCCTGGAGACCCAGTACTTC. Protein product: CASSLAGLALETQYF.

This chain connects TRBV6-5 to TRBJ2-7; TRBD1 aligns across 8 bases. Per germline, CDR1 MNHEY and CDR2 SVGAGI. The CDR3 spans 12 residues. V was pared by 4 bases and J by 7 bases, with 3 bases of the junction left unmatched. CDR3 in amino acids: CASSLYRGEQYF. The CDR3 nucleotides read TGTGCCAGCAGTTTGTACAGGGGGGAGCAGTACTTC.

CDR3 region: CATRTGAYEQYF. CDR3 bases: TGTGCCACCAGGACAGGCGCGTACGAGCAGTACTTC. This chain uses TRBV15 with TRBJ2-7, with D possibly TRBD1 on 6 matching bases. The CDR3 is made up of 12 amino acids. The V end lost 6 bases, the J end lost 4 bases, and 10 bases lay between the germline ends. The germline gives CDR1 LNHNV, CDR2 YYDKDF (reference sequence).

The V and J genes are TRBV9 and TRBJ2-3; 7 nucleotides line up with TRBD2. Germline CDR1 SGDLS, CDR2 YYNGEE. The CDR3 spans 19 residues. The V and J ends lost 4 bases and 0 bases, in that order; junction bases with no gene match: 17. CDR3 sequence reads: CASSYDGGWLWESTDTQYF. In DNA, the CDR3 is TGTGCCAGCAGCTATGACGGGGGGTGGTTATGGGAAAGCACAGATACGCAGTATTTT.

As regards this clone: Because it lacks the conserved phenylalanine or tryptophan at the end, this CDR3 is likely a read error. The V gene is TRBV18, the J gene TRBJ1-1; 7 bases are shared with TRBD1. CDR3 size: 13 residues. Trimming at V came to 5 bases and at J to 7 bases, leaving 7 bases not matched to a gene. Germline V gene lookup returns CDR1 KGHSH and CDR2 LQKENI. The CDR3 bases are TGTGCCAGCTCAGTAGACAGGGCTGGTGAAGCTTTCTTA. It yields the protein CASSVDRAGEAFL.

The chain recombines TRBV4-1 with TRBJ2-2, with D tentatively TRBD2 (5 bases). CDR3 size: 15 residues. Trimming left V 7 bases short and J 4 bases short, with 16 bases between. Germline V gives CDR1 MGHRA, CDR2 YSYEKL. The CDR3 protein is CASTKATGSTGELFF. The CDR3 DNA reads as TGCGCCAGCACCAAGGCGACGGGGAGCACCGGGGAGCTGTTTTTT.

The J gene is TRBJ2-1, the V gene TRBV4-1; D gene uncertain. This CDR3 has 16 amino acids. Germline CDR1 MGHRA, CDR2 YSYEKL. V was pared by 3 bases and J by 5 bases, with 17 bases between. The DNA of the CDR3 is TGCGCCAGCAGCCAGCCCGTCAGCTCCCGGAACAATGAGCAGTTCTTC. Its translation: CASSQPVSSRNNEQFF.

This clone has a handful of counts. The CDR3 DNA is TGTGCCAGCAGCTTAGTGGGGACTACCTCCTACGAGCAGTACTTC. Translation gives CASSLVGTTSYEQYF. The chain is built from TRBV7-9 and TRBJ2-7; TRBD2 aligns across 7 bases. The CDR3 length is 15 residues. J was trimmed by 0 bases and V by 1 base; bases with no gene match: 3. Germline values: CDR1 SEHNR, CDR2 FQNEAQ (reference sequence).

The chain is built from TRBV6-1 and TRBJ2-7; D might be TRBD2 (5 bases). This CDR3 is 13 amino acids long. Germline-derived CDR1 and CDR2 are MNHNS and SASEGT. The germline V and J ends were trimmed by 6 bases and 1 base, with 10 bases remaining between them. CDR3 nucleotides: TGTGCCAGCAGCCGGGATAAATCCTACGAGCAGTACTTC. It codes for CASSRDKSYEQYF.

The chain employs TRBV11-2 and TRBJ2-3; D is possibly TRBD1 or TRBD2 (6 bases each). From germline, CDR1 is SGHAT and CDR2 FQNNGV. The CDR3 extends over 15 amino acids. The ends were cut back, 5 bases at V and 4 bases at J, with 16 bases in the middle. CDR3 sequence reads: CASSTVRGRADTQYF. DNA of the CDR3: TGTGCCAGCAGCACCGTACGGGGGCGCGCAGATACGCAGTATTTT.

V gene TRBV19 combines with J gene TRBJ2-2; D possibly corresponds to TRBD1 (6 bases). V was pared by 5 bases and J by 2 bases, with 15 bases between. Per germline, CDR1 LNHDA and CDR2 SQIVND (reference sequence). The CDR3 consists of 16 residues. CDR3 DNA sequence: TGTGCCAGTAGTTTGGACAGACTGCCTAACACCGGGGAGCTGTTTTTT. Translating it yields CASSLDRLPNTGELFF.

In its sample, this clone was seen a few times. The CDR3 reads CASRPLVNTEAFF. The DNA of the CDR3 is TGTGCCAGCCGGCCCTTAGTAAACACTGAAGCTTTCTTT. The rearrangement links TRBV27 to TRBJ1-1; no definite D call. Trimming cost V 8 bases and J 2 bases, with 12 bases left between them. Germline CDR1 reads MNHEY; CDR2 reads SMNVEV (reference sequence). This CDR3 has 13 residues.

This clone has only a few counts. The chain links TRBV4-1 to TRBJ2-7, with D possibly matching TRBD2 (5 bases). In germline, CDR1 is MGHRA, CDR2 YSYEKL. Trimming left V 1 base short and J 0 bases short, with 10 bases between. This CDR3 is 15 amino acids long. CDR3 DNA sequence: TGCGCCAGCAGCCAAGCGGGGATTAGCTCCTACGAGCAGTACTTC. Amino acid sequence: CASSQAGISSYEQYF.

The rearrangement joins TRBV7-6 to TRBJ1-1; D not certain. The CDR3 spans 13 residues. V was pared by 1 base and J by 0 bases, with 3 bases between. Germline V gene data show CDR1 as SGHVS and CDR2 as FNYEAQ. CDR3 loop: CASSLDLNTEAFF. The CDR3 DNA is TGTGCCAGCAGCTTAGACCTGAACACTGAAGCTTTCTTT.

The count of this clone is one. The CDR3 region is CASSLFRVTYNSPLHF. CDR3 sequence (DNA): TGTGCCAGCAGCTTGTTTAGGGTCACCTATAATTCACCCCTCCACTTT. V and J are TRBV7-2 and TRBJ1-6; D uncertain. The V gene's germline CDR1 is SGHTA and CDR2 FQGNSA. Deletions cut 3 bases from V and 2 bases from J, with 11 bases between. This CDR3 comprises 16 residues.

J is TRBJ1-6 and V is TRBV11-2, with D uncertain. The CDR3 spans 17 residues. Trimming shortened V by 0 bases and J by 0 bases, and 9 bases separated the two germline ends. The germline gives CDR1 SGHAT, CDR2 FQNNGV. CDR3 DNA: TGTGCCAGCAGCTTAGAAAGGGCAAGCTCCTATAATTCACCCCTCCACTTT. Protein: CASSLERASSYNSPLHF.

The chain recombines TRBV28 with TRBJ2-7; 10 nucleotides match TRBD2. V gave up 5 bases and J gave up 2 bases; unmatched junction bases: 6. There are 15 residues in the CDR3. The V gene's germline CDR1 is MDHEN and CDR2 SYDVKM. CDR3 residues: CASSPGLAETYEQYF. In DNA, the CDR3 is TGTGCCAGCAGTCCCGGACTAGCGGAGACCTACGAGCAGTACTTC.

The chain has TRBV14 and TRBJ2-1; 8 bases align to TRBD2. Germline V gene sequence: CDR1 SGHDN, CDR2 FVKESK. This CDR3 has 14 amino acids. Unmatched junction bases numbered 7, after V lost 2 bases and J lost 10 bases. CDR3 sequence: CASSQTGGPREQFF. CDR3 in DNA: TGTGCCAGCAGCCAAACGGGAGGGCCTCGGGAGCAGTTCTTC.

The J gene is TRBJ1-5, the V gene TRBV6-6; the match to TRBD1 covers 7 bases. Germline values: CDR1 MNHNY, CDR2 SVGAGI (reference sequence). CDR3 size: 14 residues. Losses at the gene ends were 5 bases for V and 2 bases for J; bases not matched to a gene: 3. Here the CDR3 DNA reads TGTGCCAGCAGTACAGGGGTGGGCAATCAGCCCCAGCATTTT. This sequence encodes CASSTGVGNQPQHF.

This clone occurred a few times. Written as DNA, the CDR3 is TGTGCCAGCAGCTCAGGACAGCCAAATTCACCCCTCCACTTT. Residues: CASSSGQPNSPLHF. V gene TRBV28 combines with J gene TRBJ1-6, with D perhaps TRBD1 (6 bases). This CDR3 region has 14 residues. Germline-derived CDR1 and CDR2 are MDHEN and SYDVKM. Trimming took off 6 bases at V and 7 bases at J, with 13 bases between the two ends.

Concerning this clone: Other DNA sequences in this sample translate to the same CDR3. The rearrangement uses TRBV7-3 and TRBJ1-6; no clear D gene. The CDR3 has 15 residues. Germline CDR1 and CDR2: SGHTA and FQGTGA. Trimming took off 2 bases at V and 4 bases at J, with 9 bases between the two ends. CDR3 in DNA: TGTGCCAGCAGCTTATCTGGTCAGTATAATTCACCCCTCCACTTT. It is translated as CASSLSGQYNSPLHF.

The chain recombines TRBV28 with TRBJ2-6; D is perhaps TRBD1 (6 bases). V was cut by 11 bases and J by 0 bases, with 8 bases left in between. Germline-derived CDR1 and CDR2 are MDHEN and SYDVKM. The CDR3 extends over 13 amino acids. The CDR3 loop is CAYRVSGANVLTF. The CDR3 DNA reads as TGTGCCTACAGGGTCTCTGGGGCCAACGTCCTGACTTTC. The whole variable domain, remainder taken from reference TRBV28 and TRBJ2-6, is DVKVTQSSRYLVKRTGEKVFLECVQDMDHENMFWYRQDPGLGLRLIYFSYDVKMKEKGDIPEGYSVSREKKERFSLILESASTNQTSMYLCAYRVSGANVLTFGAGSRLTVL.

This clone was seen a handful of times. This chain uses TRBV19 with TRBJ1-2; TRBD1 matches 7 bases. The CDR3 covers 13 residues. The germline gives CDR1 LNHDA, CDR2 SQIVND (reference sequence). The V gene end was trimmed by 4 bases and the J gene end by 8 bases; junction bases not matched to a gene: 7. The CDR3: CASSTDRDGGYTF. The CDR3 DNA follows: TGTGCCAGTAGTACTGACAGGGACGGCGGCTACACCTTC.

CDR3 in amino acids: CASKRRGLDYGYTF. The CDR3 nucleotides read TGTGCCAGCAAGCGAAGGGGGCTAGACTATGGCTACACCTTC. The V call is TRBV28, the J call TRBJ1-2, with TRBD1 matching over 7 bases. Germline V gene data show CDR1 as MDHEN and CDR2 as SYDVKM. V shed 7 bases and J 3 bases; nucleotides not matched to a gene: 8. The CDR3 is made up of 14 amino acids.

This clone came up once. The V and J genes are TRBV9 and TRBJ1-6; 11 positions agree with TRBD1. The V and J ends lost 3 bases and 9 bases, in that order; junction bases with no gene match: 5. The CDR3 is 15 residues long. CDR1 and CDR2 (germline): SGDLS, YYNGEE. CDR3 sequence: CASSATGTGGSPLHF. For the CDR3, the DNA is TGTGCCAGCAGCGCGACCGGGACAGGGGGTTCACCCCTCCACTTT.

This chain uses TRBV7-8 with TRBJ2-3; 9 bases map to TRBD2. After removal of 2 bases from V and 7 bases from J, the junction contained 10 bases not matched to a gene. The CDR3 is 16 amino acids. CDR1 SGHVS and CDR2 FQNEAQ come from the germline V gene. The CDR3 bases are TGTGCCAGCAGCTTACAACCAGCGGGAGGCCCCCATACGCAGTATTTT. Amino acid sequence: CASSLQPAGGPHTQYF.